What follows are 27 T cell receptor beta chains derived from one specimen sequenced in a study of blood T cell repertoires in COVID-19. Data came from immunoSEQ multiplex PCR; TCRdb stores just in-frame clones and leaves some out. The sample shows about 300,000 clones, under 90% of them seen only once. The sequenced sample was PBMCs or T cells enriched from blood (not recorded which). These receptors were taken from a man aged 25-45 years who had recovered from COVID-19.

CDR3 in amino acids: CASSPRSSEQYF. The CDR3 coding sequence is TGTGCCAGCTCACCACGTAGCAGCGAGCAGTACTTC. V gene TRBV18 combines with J gene TRBJ2-7; no firm D call. The CDR3 runs to 12 residues. Deletions cut 1 base from V and 6 bases from J, with 7 bases between. Per germline, CDR1 KGHSH and CDR2 LQKENI.

The chain recombines TRBV11-2 with TRBJ2-7, with 10 positions matching TRBD2. V lost 2 bases, J lost 1 base, and 11 bases stayed unmatched. Germline loops: CDR1 SGHAT, CDR2 FQNNGV. This CDR3 is 18 amino acids long. DNA for the CDR3: TGTGCCAGCAGCTTATTGCTCCGGCGACTAGCGGGTTCCTACGAGCAGTACTTC. Its translation: CASSLLLRRLAGSYEQYF. Supplemented by reference TRBV11-2 and TRBJ2-7, the full variable domain reads EAGVAQSPRYKIIEKRQSVAFWCNPISGHATLYWYQQILGQGPKLLIQFQNNGVVDDSQLPKDRFSAERLKGVDSTLKIQPAKLEDSAVYLCASSLLLRRLAGSYEQYFGPGTRLTVT.

V gene TRBV29-1 combines with J gene TRBJ1-1; D is undetermined. Germline CDR1 and CDR2: SQVTM and ANQGSEA. This CDR3 contains 12 residues. The V end lost 1 base, the J end lost 3 bases, and 6 bases lay between the germline ends. In DNA form, the CDR3 reads TGCAGCGTTGAAGTCCGGGACACTGAAGCTTTCTTT. Its translation is CSVEVRDTEAFF.

The chain uses TRBV6-5 and TRBJ2-1; possibly TRBD1 for D (5 bases). The CDR3 consists of 14 residues. The V and J ends lost 2 bases and 6 bases respectively, with 11 bases between them. Germline-derived CDR1 and CDR2 are MNHEY and SVGAGI. CDR3 nucleotide sequence: TGTGCCAGCAGTTACGATGGGGCTAGCAATGAGCAGTTCTTC. It codes for CASSYDGASNEQFF.

The gene calls are TRBV28 and TRBJ1-5; no firm D call. This CDR3 comprises 14 residues. In germline, CDR1 is MDHEN, CDR2 SYDVKM. The ends were cut back, 2 bases at V and 3 bases at J, with 8 bases in the middle. CDR3 DNA sequence: TGTGCCAGCAGTTTAGGGCCGTACAATCAGCCCCAGCATTTT. Translated, it gives CASSLGPYNQPQHF.

J is TRBJ1-5 and V is TRBV19, with a weak D call TRBD1 (6 bases). Trimming left V 5 bases short and J 0 bases short, with 14 bases between. From germline, CDR1 is LNHDA and CDR2 SQIVND (reference sequence). The CDR3 extends over 16 amino acids. The DNA for the CDR3 is TGTGCCAGTAGTTCCAGACAGGTTAATAGCAATCAGCCCCAGCATTTT. It is translated as CASSSRQVNSNQPQHF.

This chain joins TRBV7-2 and TRBJ1-1; D remains ambiguous. The CDR3 length is 13 residues. From germline, CDR1 is SGHTA and CDR2 FQGNSA. V was pared by 5 bases and J by 4 bases, with 11 bases between. The CDR3 sequence is CASSQARVTEAFF. In DNA form, the CDR3 reads TGTGCCAGCAGCCAGGCGAGGGTCACTGAAGCTTTCTTT.

J is TRBJ1-5 and V is TRBV7-8; D remains unclear. V was pared by 5 bases and J by 2 bases, with 10 bases between. CDR1 is SGHVS, CDR2 FQNEAQ, per germline. CDR3 size: 14 residues. The CDR3: CASSRSSGNQPQHF. In DNA form, the CDR3 reads TGTGCCAGCAGCAGGAGTTCCGGCAATCAGCCCCAGCATTTT.

V is TRBV29-1 and J is TRBJ2-1; weak D call: TRBD1 (6 bases). Germline V gene data show CDR1 as SQVTM and CDR2 as ANQGSEA. The V end was cut by 6 bases, the J end by 4 bases, with 16 bases between. The CDR3 extends over 14 amino acids. The CDR3 here is CSVVDRLSYNEQFF. The CDR3 bases are TGCAGCGTCGTTGACAGGCTCTCGTACAATGAGCAGTTCTTC.

The CDR3 nucleotides are TGTGCCTGGATCGGCGGCAGGGGTGGATCACCCCTCCACTTT. Protein: CAWIGGRGGSPLHF. The genes are TRBV30 and TRBJ1-6, with a weak D call TRBD1 (6 bases). From germline, CDR1 is GTSNPN and CDR2 SVGIG (reference sequence). This CDR3 has 14 residues. V lost 4 bases to trimming and J lost 10 bases, with 17 bases between them. Based on the CDR3 plus reference TRBV30 and TRBJ1-6, the full variable domain is SQTIHQWPATLVQPVGSPLSLECTVEGTSNPNLYWYRQAAGRGLQLLFYSVGIGQISSEVPQNLSASRPQDRQFILSSKKLLLSDSGFYLCAWIGGRGGSPLHFGNGTRLTVT.

The chain has TRBV7-2 and TRBJ1-1, with 7 nucleotides matching TRBD1. V shed 0 bases and J 1 base; nucleotides not matched to a gene: 5. The CDR3 extends over 16 amino acids. The V gene's germline CDR1 is SGHTA and CDR2 FQGNSA. The CDR3 sequence: CASSLAAGGRNTEAFF. For the CDR3, the DNA is TGTGCCAGCAGCTTAGCGGCAGGGGGTAGGAACACTGAAGCTTTCTTT. The full variable domain, rest sourced from reference TRBV7-2 and TRBJ1-1, is GAGVSQSPSNKVTEKGKDVELRCDPISGHTALYWYRQSLGQGLEFLIYFQGNSAPDKSGLPSDRFSAERTGGSVSTLTIQRTQQEDSAVYLCASSLAAGGRNTEAFFGQGTRLTVV.

The chain recombines TRBV27 with TRBJ1-6; D perhaps matches TRBD1 (5 bases). CDR3 size: 15 residues. V was clipped by 8 bases and J by 9 bases, with 20 bases between them. Germline CDR1 is MNHEY and CDR2 is SMNVEV (reference sequence). Here the CDR3 DNA reads TGTGCCAGCTCGCCAGGGCAGGGTTTTAGTTCACCCCTCCACTTT. This gives the protein CASSPGQGFSSPLHF.

Regarding this clone: The same CDR3 also results from other DNA sequences found in this sample. The chain employs TRBV5-1 and TRBJ2-2, with 10 bases that match TRBD2. V dropped 1 base and J dropped 2; count of bases not matched to a gene: 2. Germline CDR1 and CDR2: SGHRS and YFSETQ. This CDR3 spans 16 amino acids. The CDR3 loop is CASSLTSGVNTGELFF. The DNA of the CDR3 is TGCGCCAGCAGCTTGACTAGCGGGGTAAACACCGGGGAGCTGTTTTTT.

This rearrangement joins TRBV29-1 to TRBJ2-1; 14 bases are a match to TRBD2. Germline loops: CDR1 SQVTM, CDR2 ANQGSEA. This CDR3 is built from 16 residues. V shed 6 bases and J 6 bases; nucleotides not matched to a gene: 10. The DNA for the CDR3 is TGCAGCGTCGCCCGGACTAGCGGGGGGCAGACCAATGAGCAGTTCTTC. Translation: CSVARTSGGQTNEQFF.

The J gene is TRBJ2-1, the V gene TRBV12-3 or TRBV12-4; 7 positions agree with TRBD2. CDR3 length equals 13 residues. The V segment lost 6 bases and the J segment 5 bases; nucleotides outside the gene matches: 4. The CDR3 bases are TGTGCCAGCAGCGGGCTAGCGGACAATGAGCAGTTCTTC. Translating it yields CASSGLADNEQFF.

The chain is built from TRBV2 and TRBJ1-2; D call uncertain. This CDR3 region has 12 residues. The V gene lost 6 bases and the J gene lost 3 bases, with 8 bases spanning the gap. Germline V CDR1 and CDR2: SNHLY, FYNNEI. The CDR3 spells CASRTDYYGYTF. The CDR3 DNA follows: TGTGCCAGCAGAACAGATTACTATGGCTACACCTTC.

This clone has a single count. The rearrangement links TRBV29-1 to TRBJ2-3; D unresolved. The V end lost 2 bases, the J end lost 0 bases, and 6 bases lay between the germline ends. Per the germline V gene, CDR1 is SQVTM and CDR2 is ANQGSEA. The CDR3 covers 13 residues. CDR3 DNA sequence: TGCAGCGTTGAACTCTCTAGCACAGATACGCAGTATTTT. Amino acids: CSVELSSTDTQYF.

The chain uses TRBV9 and TRBJ1-1, with 9 bases matching TRBD1. J gave up 1 base and V 3 bases, and 16 bases lay outside the gene matches. The germline V gene has CDR1 SGDLS and CDR2 YYNGEE. The CDR3 runs 19 residues. The CDR3 loop is CASSADLSGTGIQNTEAFF. The CDR3 DNA reads TGTGCCAGCAGCGCAGACCTTTCCGGGACAGGGATACAGAACACTGAAGCTTTCTTT.

The chain uses TRBV11-2 and TRBJ1-2; D is unclear. The germline V gene encodes CDR1 SGHAT and CDR2 FQNNGV. V lost 4 bases to trimming and J lost 3 bases, with 12 bases between them. The CDR3 loop spans 14 amino acids. The CDR3, as DNA: TGTGCCAGCAGCTCCAACTCGGGGTACTATGGCTACACCTTC. Translating it yields CASSSNSGYYGYTF.

This clone came up once. This chain uses TRBV10-1 with TRBJ2-2, with TRBD1 matching over 7 bases. The J segment lost 4 bases and the V segment lost 3 bases, leaving 2 bases of the junction unmatched. In germline, CDR1 is WNHNN, CDR2 SYGVQD (reference sequence). The CDR3 contains 14 residues. The CDR3 region is CASSEDRVTGELFF. In DNA, the CDR3 is TGCGCCAGCAGTGAAGACAGGGTCACCGGGGAGCTGTTTTTT.

CDR3 amino acids: CASSPSGPRGGYTF. CDR3 in DNA: TGTGCCAGCAGCCCCTCGGGGCCGCGGGGTGGCTACACCTTC. J is TRBJ1-2 and V is TRBV7-9; TRBD1 is a possible D gene (5 bases). The germline V gene encodes CDR1 SEHNR and CDR2 FQNEAQ (reference sequence). The V and J ends lost 5 bases and 7 bases respectively, with 17 bases between them. This CDR3 contains 14 residues.

The V gene is TRBV4-2, the J gene TRBJ2-3; TRBD2 matches at 13 bases. Germline-derived CDR1 and CDR2 are LGHNA and YNFKEQ. The ends lost 4 bases at V and 6 bases at J; junction bases unmatched: 16. The CDR3 sequence is 19 residues long. CDR3 sequence (DNA): TGTGCCAGCAGCCTAGGGACAGGCGGACTAGCGGGAGTGTCTGATACGCAGTATTTT. Protein: CASSLGTGGLAGVSDTQYF.

This clone was seen a handful of times. This rearrangement joins TRBV30 to TRBJ2-5; 10 bases fit TRBD1. V was pared by 3 bases and J by 5 bases, with 6 bases of the junction left unmatched. This CDR3 has 14 residues. Germline loops: CDR1 GTSNPN, CDR2 SVGIG (reference sequence). CDR3 in DNA: TGTGCCTGGAGGATGACAGGGGGCAGGGAGACCCAGTACTTC. The encoded protein is CAWRMTGGRETQYF.

The V call is TRBV10-1, the J call TRBJ1-2; 12 bases line up with TRBD1. The length of the CDR3 is 14 residues. V trimming: 5 bases; J trimming: 4 bases; junction bases outside the gene matches: 2. Germline V gene sequence: CDR1 WNHNN, CDR2 SYGVQD (reference sequence). The CDR3 loop reads CASSRDRGPYGYTF. CDR3 coding DNA: TGCGCCAGCAGTCGGGACAGGGGGCCCTATGGCTACACCTTC.

The chain links TRBV11-3 to TRBJ2-5; D is unresolved. In germline, CDR1 is SGHNT, CDR2 YENEEA. This CDR3 spans 14 amino acids. Trimming took 1 base from V and 4 from J, leaving 10 bases between them. CDR3 DNA sequence: TGTGCCAGCAGCTTAGGCCGTATCGGAGAGACCCAGTACTTC. Translated: CASSLGRIGETQYF.

The gene calls are TRBV13 and TRBJ1-2; possibly TRBD1 for D (6 bases). There are 13 residues in the CDR3. V lost 1 base and J lost 8, with 11 bases in between. CDR1 is PRHDT and CDR2 is FYEKMQ in the germline V gene (reference sequence). The CDR3 protein is CASSLDRVNGYTF. The DNA for the CDR3 is TGTGCCAGCAGCTTAGACAGGGTGAACGGCTACACCTTC.

The genes are TRBV19 and TRBJ1-6; D unresolved. The germline V gene encodes CDR1 LNHDA and CDR2 SQIVND (reference sequence). This CDR3 spans 14 amino acids. V was shortened by 8 bases and J by 10 bases, with 18 bases between the two germline ends. DNA of the CDR3: TGTGCCAGTGGGTTGTGGGAGTCACGGTCACCCCTCCACTTT. Translated, it gives CASGLWESRSPLHF.